A single T cell receptor beta chain is shown here with its context. Its antigen is currently unknown. Trimming left V 7 bases short and J 4 bases short, with 8 bases between. CDR3 length equals 11 residues. Per the germline V gene, CDR1 is ENHRY and CDR2 is SYGVKD. TCRdb's copy holds only in-frame clones and misses some; the assay was immunoSEQ multiplex PCR. Here the sample spans around 13,000 clones, roughly 80% being singletons. These data belong to a study of OX40 agonist ivuxolimab in advanced cancers. Study in general: Among those enrolled, mean age was 60 years (range about 23 to 90) and approximately 83% were male. Points from the study as a whole: No determination was made of the antigen specificity of the expanded peripheral T cells. There were, on average, more expanded clones in CD8+ T cells than in CD4+. Within 6 weeks, CD4+ and CD8+ blood T cells expanded clonally at 0.1 to 3.0 mg/kg.

The source is an adult with an advanced solid tumor such as melanoma, head and neck, liver or kidney cancer. The input for sequencing was CD4+ or CD8+ T cells sorted from blood, taken in a trial of the OX40 agonist ivuxolimab. The rearrangement links TRBV10-3 to TRBJ2-7; D is undetermined. The CDR3 DNA follows: TGTGCCATCACCGATTTTTACGAGCAGTACTTC. This gives the protein CAITDFYEQYF.